At least ten counts were recorded for the clone carrying this T cell receptor (beta chain). Its antigen remains unidentified. The junction differs from germline at one of its ends, possibly a read error. From germline, CDR1 is SNHLY and CDR2 FYNNEI. The CDR3 has 12 residues. These data come from a study of blood T cells in healthy people across ages. Regarding the study as a whole: The study found more naive CD4+ cells and higher diversity in long-lived than aged donors. Not knowing donor CMV status may have confounded expanded clonotype changes.

A second PCR, run for about 7 to 11 cycles, used a sample-barcoded 5' primer plus a J-beta primer mix. The template-switch adaptor was a 5' adaptor with 12 random nucleotides. It tagged each cDNA molecule. TCRdb used MiXCR to reprocess the 5' RACE reads, holding one entry per CDR3 protein. The sample includes around 620,000 distinct CDR3 sequences, about 26% of them seen just once. The sequencing input was blood. This chain uses TRBV2 with TRBJ2-5; 7 bases line up with TRBD1. This clonotype was sampled from a woman in her seventies in good health. The CDR3 sequence: CASTLGWDSSEF. In nucleotides, the CDR3 is TGTGCCAGTACCCTGGGGTGGGACAGCAGCGAGTTC.